A single sample is the source of the 25 T cell receptor beta chains below, sequenced in a study of T cells expressing NK-cell markers. TCRdb re-called the 5' RACE reads; one entry per CDR3 protein, DNA not given. This repertoire comprises 350,000 to 450,000 distinct CDR3 sequences; its ten largest clones make up around 5.2%. The material sequenced was blood T cells: a sorted CD56 or NKG2C T cell subset, CD4+ or CD8+ T cells, or bulk PBMC T cells (not recorded which). These receptors were collected from a man between 18 and 69 years old in good health.

The chain carries TRBV27 and TRBJ2-7; lacking DNA, the TRBD2 call made by TCRdb goes unchecked. The CDR3 loop spans 17 amino acids. Germline V gives CDR1 MNHEY, CDR2 SMNVEV (reference sequence). Here the CDR3 reads CASSRLTGLAGSYEQYF.

This sequence joins TRBV6-5 and TRBJ2-2. CDR3 size: 15 residues. CDR1 and CDR2 from the germline V gene are MNHEY and SVGAGI. The CDR3 is CASSYWRINTGELFF.

This sequence joins TRBV12-3 or TRBV12-4 and TRBJ2-1. There are 11 residues in the CDR3. The CDR3 sequence is CASSFVNEQFF.

The chain combines TRBV18 with TRBJ1-5. The CDR3 sequence is 16 residues long. The germline gives CDR1 KGHSH, CDR2 LQKENI. This chain's CDR3 is CASSPFQGDSNQPQHF.

V is TRBV7-3 and J is TRBJ2-2; TCRdb calls TRBD1, which cannot be checked without DNA. The CDR3 length is 18 residues. From germline, CDR1 is SGHTA and CDR2 FQGTGA. This CDR3 reads CASSLRGPGQGDTGELFF.

The genes are TRBV12-5 and TRBJ1-2; TCRdb's assignment of TRBD1 cannot be checked, as there is no DNA. CDR1 and CDR2 (germline): LGHNT, FRNRAP. The CDR3 has 13 residues. The CDR3 is CASGLRTAYGYTF.

The V call is TRBV10-3, the J call TRBJ2-1; with no DNA, the TCRdb D assignment of TRBD1 cannot be verified. The CDR3 contains 17 residues. Germline V lookup: CDR1 ENHRY, CDR2 SYGVKD. The CDR3 loop reads CAISSQGGRALYNEQFF.

The rearrangement uses TRBV3-1 and TRBJ1-2. This CDR3 contains 15 residues. Germline loops: CDR1 LGHDT, CDR2 YNNKEL (reference sequence). The CDR3 here is CASSPNGQARYGYTF. The variable domain in full, with the rest retrieved from reference TRBV3-1 and TRBJ1-2, is DTAVSQTPKYLVTQMGNDKSIKCEQNLGHDTMYWYKQDSKKFLKIMFSYNNKELIINETVPNRFSPKSPDKAHLNLHINSLELGDSAVYFCASSPNGQARYGYTFGSGTRLTVV.

This sequence joins TRBV12-3 or TRBV12-4 and TRBJ2-1; the D call of TRBD1 rests on TCRdb alone, since no DNA is present to check it. CDR3 length equals 14 residues. The chain's CDR3 is CASSFDRGKGEQFF.

J is TRBJ2-1 and V is TRBV5-1; TCRdb's D gene call, TRBD1, goes unchecked for lack of DNA. Germline assignment: CDR1 SGHRS and CDR2 YFSETQ. This CDR3 has 14 residues. The CDR3 protein is CASSFRTATFEQFF.

This chain connects TRBV5-1 to TRBJ1-2; absent DNA, TCRdb's TRBD1 call cannot be checked. This CDR3 spans 15 amino acids. Germline values: CDR1 SGHRS, CDR2 YFSETQ. CDR3 loop: CASSLSGGVSKSYTF.

The chain is built from TRBV28 and TRBJ1-1; TCRdb picks TRBD1, but there is no DNA to check that call. The CDR3 has 14 amino acids. Looked up from germline, CDR1 is MDHEN and CDR2 is SYDVKM. The CDR3 reads CASNRNPGNTEAFF.

The V and J genes are TRBV9 and TRBJ2-5. CDR3 length: 15 residues. CDR1 is SGDLS and CDR2 is YYNGEE in the germline V gene. The CDR3: CASSVASRTGETQYF.

This sequence joins TRBV2 and TRBJ2-1; TCRdb returns TRBD1, unconfirmable since there is no DNA. Per germline, CDR1 SNHLY and CDR2 FYNNEI. The CDR3 is made up of 14 amino acids. CDR3 in amino acids: CASSQLRTGGEQFF.

This chain uses TRBV6-1 with TRBJ2-5; checking the TCRdb D call of TRBD2 is not possible without DNA. Looked up from germline, CDR1 is MNHNS and CDR2 is SASEGT. This CDR3 has 15 amino acids. CDR3 sequence: CASSPQKTSVETQYF.

The chain recombines TRBV5-6 with TRBJ1-2; TCRdb's D call of TRBD1 is untestable without DNA. This CDR3 spans 16 amino acids. CDR1 is SGHDT and CDR2 is YYEEEE in the germline V gene. CDR3 region: CASSLVGQGRPYGYTF. The full variable domain, its missing parts supplied by reference TRBV5-6 and TRBJ1-2, is DAGVTQSPTHLIKTRGQQVTLRCSPKSGHDTVSWYQQALGQGPQFIFQYYEEEERQRGNFPDRFSGHQFPNYSSELNVNALLLGDSALYLCASSLVGQGRPYGYTFGSGTRLTVV.

The chain recombines TRBV10-3 with TRBJ2-7; TCRdb indicates TRBD1, and absent DNA this call remains unverified. The germline V gene has CDR1 ENHRY and CDR2 SYGVKD. The CDR3 runs 13 residues. Here the CDR3 reads CAISTDREVEQYF.

The chain is built from TRBV7-2 and TRBJ1-2; TCRdb returns TRBD1, unconfirmable since there is no DNA. Germline CDR1 is SGHTA and CDR2 is FQGNSA. This CDR3 spans 11 amino acids. CDR3 residues: CASTRGYGYTF.

The chain recombines TRBV5-1 with TRBJ2-3; checking the TCRdb D call of TRBD1 is not possible without DNA. The CDR3 totals 19 residues. Germline lookup yields CDR1 SGHRS and CDR2 YFSETQ. CDR3 loop: CASSLSGTGVRAQIATQYF.

The V call is TRBV15, the J call TRBJ1-6; TCRdb names TRBD1, which stays unverified in the absence of DNA. This CDR3 has 14 amino acids. The germline V gene has CDR1 LNHNV and CDR2 YYDKDF (reference sequence). The CDR3: CATSRVDRGAPLHF.

This chain links TRBV7-2 with TRBJ2-7. This CDR3 comprises 15 residues. Germline V gene data show CDR1 as SGHTA and CDR2 as FQGNSA. CDR3 in amino acids: CASSLDRRFTYEQYF.

The gene calls are TRBV19 and TRBJ1-1; the D call from TCRdb, TRBD1, cannot be confirmed without DNA. CDR1 is LNHDA and CDR2 is SQIVND in the germline V gene (reference sequence). The CDR3 totals 13 residues. CDR3 region: CASTFTGPTEAFF. Full variable domain (rest looked up from reference TRBV19 and TRBJ1-1): DGGITQSPKYLFRKEGQNVTLSCEQNLNHDAMYWYRQDPGQGLRLIYYSQIVNDFQKGDIAEGYSVSREKKESFPLTVTSAQKNPTAFYLCASTFTGPTEAFFGQGTRLTVV.

The chain uses TRBV30 and TRBJ2-6. This CDR3 region has 14 residues. Germline V CDR1 and CDR2: GTSNPN, SVGIG (reference sequence). The CDR3 spells CAWSAGSGANVLTF.

The chain links TRBV2 to TRBJ2-5; TCRdb's assignment of TRBD2 cannot be checked, as there is no DNA. Germline CDR1 and CDR2: SNHLY and FYNNEI. The CDR3 consists of 16 residues. The CDR3 is CASSGLAGAGQETQYF.

J is TRBJ1-3 and V is TRBV28; no DNA is available, so the TRBD1 call from TCRdb remains unchecked. The germline CDR1 and CDR2 sequences are MDHEN and SYDVKM. This CDR3 comprises 15 residues. CDR3 amino acids: CAVTAQGSSGNTIYF. The whole variable domain, filled in from reference TRBV28 and TRBJ1-3, reads DVKVTQSSRYLVKRTGEKVFLECVQDMDHENMFWYRQDPGLGLRLIYFSYDVKMKEKGDIPEGYSVSREKKERFSLILESASTNQTSMYLCAVTAQGSSGNTIYFGEGSWLTVV.